This T cell receptor (beta chain) derives from a study of shared clonotypes between healthy human individuals. Clones were read by immunoSEQ multiplex PCR, and TCRdb kept only the in-frame ones, dropping some. The sample comprises around 1 million clones, about three quarters of which are singletons, and roughly 1.5% rests with the top ten. This receptor was taken from a man in his late teens or twenties in good health. Material for sequencing was memory CD4+ T cells sorted from blood. Regarding subset: CD45RA-negative fraction.

The CDR3 loop reads CASSGLSGANVLTF. CDR3 nucleotides: TGTGCCAGCAGCGGGCTCTCTGGGGCCAACGTCCTGACTTTC. The chain couples TRBV5-5 to TRBJ2-6, with D uncertain. Per the germline V gene, CDR1 is SGHKS and CDR2 is YYEKEE (reference sequence). V lost 4 bases and J 0 bases, leaving 5 bases between the germline ends. The CDR3 contains 14 residues.